Listed below are T cell receptor beta chains from one sample, sequenced in a study of tumor-infiltrating lymphocytes in localized non-small cell lung cancer. Clones were sequenced by immunoSEQ multiplex PCR, and TCRdb holds only the in-frame ones, with some missing. Among more than 6,000 clones listed, roughly 74% were seen once. The specimen was lung tumor tissue. The receptors were sampled from a human donor with non-small cell lung cancer. Both conserved end residues are part of each CDR3. Each record gives: J gene, D gene, clone size, V gene, CDR3 DNA, CDR3 protein. D genes are given only for firm matches. Size tells how often a clone was seen (once, few, many) or the class of an expanded clone, and some rows leave it out.

TRBJ2-4,-,-,TRBV6-1,TGTGCCAGCCTCCTCGGGGATATAGCCAAAAACATTCAGTACTTC,CASLLGDIAKNIQYF
TRBJ2-2,TRBD2,-,TRBV6-6,TGTGCCAGCTCTGGGGGGGGGAACACCGGGGAGCTGTTTTTT,CASSGGGNTGELFF
TRBJ2-3,-,-,TRBV2,TGTGCCAGCAGTGGAGCCACAGATACGCAGTATTTT,CASSGATDTQYF
TRBJ2-7,-,few,TRBV2,TGTGCCAGCAAGAATACTTACGAGCAGTACTTC,CASKNTYEQYF
TRBJ1-1,-,-,TRBV4-1,TGCGCCAGCAGCCAACAGGGATACACTGAAGCTTTCTTT,CASSQQGYTEAFF
TRBJ2-6,TRBD1,-,TRBV7-2,TGTGCCAGCAGCTTAGCCCGACAGGGGAGTTCTGGGGCCAACGTCCTGACTTTC,CASSLARQGSSGANVLTF
TRBJ2-7,TRBD2,-,TRBV10-3,TGTGCCGCGGGGGGGGTAAAACTATACGAGCAGTACTTC,CAAGGVKLYEQYF
TRBJ2-6,TRBD1,-,TRBV4-2,TGTGCCAGCAGCTACTTGACAGGGGAGGCTGGGGCCAACGTCCTGACTTTC,CASSYLTGEAGANVLTF
TRBJ1-2,-,-,TRBV4-1,TGCGCCAGCAGCCAAGATGTCGGGTCTAACTATGGCTACACCTTC,CASSQDVGSNYGYTF
TRBJ2-3,-,-,TRBV5-4,TGTGCCAGCAGCTTTCTAGGGTCTAGCACAGATACGCAGTATTTT,CASSFLGSSTDTQYF
TRBJ1-4,-,-,TRBV9,TGTGCCAGCAGCGTAGACGGGGCCAGCAATAGAAAACTGTTTTTT,CASSVDGASNRKLFF
TRBJ2-7,TRBD2,-,TRBV14,TGTGCCAGCAGCTTCTACGGGACTAGGGTCTTGCACGAGCAGTACTTC,CASSFYGTRVLHEQYF
TRBJ2-1,TRBD2,-,TRBV6-1,TGTGCCAGCAGTGAGCGGGAGGATGATGAGCAGTTCTTC,CASSEREDDEQFF
TRBJ2-7,-,-,TRBV10-1,TGCGCCAGCCAGATACAGGGCCAAGCGTACTTCTACGAGCAGTACTTC,CASQIQGQAYFYEQYF
TRBJ1-2,-,-,TRBV10-3,TGTGCCATCAGTGGGGTTAACTATGGCTACACCTTC,CAISGVNYGYTF
TRBJ2-3,TRBD2,-,TRBV9,TGTGCCAGCAGCGTAGGGGCGGGGGTGAGGCAGTATTTT,CASSVGAGVRQYF
TRBJ2-1,-,-,TRBV4-3,TGCGCCAGCAGCCAAGAAGTCCTAGTACCGTTCTTC,CASSQEVLVPFF
TRBJ2-1,TRBD2,-,TRBV4-3,TGCGCCAGCAGCCAGATAGCGGGGAGCCCCTACAATGAGCAGTTCTTC,CASSQIAGSPYNEQFF
TRBJ1-2,TRBD1,-,TRBV5-1,TGCGCCAGCAGCACCCACAGGGGAGTGGATGGCTACACCTTC,CASSTHRGVDGYTF
TRBJ2-3,-,once,TRBV12-1,TGTGCCAGCAGCTTTAGAGCGGCCTTAGATACGCAGTATTTT,CASSFRAALDTQYF
TRBJ2-1,TRBD1,-,TRBV14,TGTGCCAGCAGCTTTGAAAGACAGGGAGCTGGGAATGAGCAGTTCTTC,CASSFERQGAGNEQFF
TRBJ2-7,TRBD2,-,TRBV14,TGTGCCAGCAGCCAAGGCCCGATCCTCGGGGGGGCCGCATACGAGCAGTACTTC,CASSQGPILGGAAYEQYF
TRBJ2-3,TRBD2,-,TRBV4-2,TGTGCCAGCAGCCAGCTGACTAGCGCGGATACGCAGTATTTT,CASSQLTSADTQYF
TRBJ2-1,TRBD1,few,TRBV6-1,TGTGCCAGCAGTGGGGACAGGGGATTCTACAATGAGCAGTTCTTC,CASSGDRGFYNEQFF
TRBJ1-1,-,-,TRBV7-3,TGTGCCAGCAGCTCGACGGGCAGACAAGCTTTCTTT,CASSSTGRQAFF
TRBJ1-1,-,-,TRBV10-3,TGTGCCATCAGTGGGGCTTACACTGAAGCTTTCTTT,CAISGAYTEAFF
TRBJ2-6,TRBD2,-,TRBV28,TGTGCCAGCAGCAACGGGGGGTTGGCCTTACCGATATCTGGGGCCAACGTCCTGACTTTC,CASSNGGLALPISGANVLTF
TRBJ1-4,-,once,TRBV7-6,TGTGCCAGCAGCGCCTACCTAATACAGGGTGTAAATGAAAAACTGTTTTTT,CASSAYLIQGVNEKLFF
TRBJ1-1,-,-,TRBV11-3,TGTGCCAGCAGCTTAGGGATGAACACTGAAGCTTTCTTT,CASSLGMNTEAFF
TRBJ2-1,-,-,TRBV9,TGTGCCAGCAGCGTAGAGTGGACTCCCAATGAGCAGTTCTTC,CASSVEWTPNEQFF
TRBJ1-3,TRBD1,-,TRBV10-3,TGTGCCTCCGCCAGGGACAGTACTGGAAACACCATATATTTT,CASARDSTGNTIYF
TRBJ1-2,-,-,TRBV28,TGTGCCAGCACTTCAGGGTTGGGCTACACCTTC,CASTSGLGYTF
TRBJ2-1,-,once,TRBV4-2,TGTGCCAGCAGCCAAACCTCGACAGAGTACAATGAGCAGTTCTTC,CASSQTSTEYNEQFF
TRBJ2-7,TRBD1,-,TRBV4-3,TGCGCCAGCAGCCTGTGGACAGGGGGCTCCTACGAGCAGTACTTC,CASSLWTGGSYEQYF
TRBJ1-1,-,-,TRBV5-4,TGTGCCAGCAGCTTTCGGTGGGCTAACACTGAAGCTTTCTTT,CASSFRWANTEAFF
TRBJ2-5,-,-,TRBV5-1,TGCGCCAGCAGCGTAGGGGGGGAGGAGACCCAGTACTTC,CASSVGGEETQYF
TRBJ1-2,TRBD1,-,TRBV4-2,TGTGCCAGCAGCCGGACAGGAAAGGACTATGGCTACACCTTC,CASSRTGKDYGYTF
TRBJ1-1,TRBD1,-,TRBV11-2,TGTGCCAGCAGCTCATCAGAGGGACAGGGGAGCACTGAAGCTTTCTTT,CASSSSEGQGSTEAFF
TRBJ1-1,TRBD1,-,TRBV5-1,TGCGCCAGCGCTCCGACAGGGGGCACTGAAGCTTTCTTT,CASAPTGGTEAFF
TRBJ1-1,-,-,TRBV23-1,TGCGCCAGCAGTCCAACTCGGGACATCGAGGACACTGAAGCTTTCTTT,CASSPTRDIEDTEAFF
TRBJ1-3,-,once,TRBV12-5,TGTGCTAGTGGTTTGACATCTGGAAACACCATATATTTT,CASGLTSGNTIYF
TRBJ2-7,TRBD1,-,TRBV5-1,TGCGCCAGCAGCCCATCGACAGGGGATTATGTTAAGCAGTACTTC,CASSPSTGDYVKQYF
TRBJ2-3,-,few,TRBV11-2,TGTGCCAGCAGCTTTGGGGCTACCGTCACAGATACGCAGTATTTT,CASSFGATVTDTQYF
TRBJ2-5,-,once,TRBV5-4,TGTGCCAGCAGCTTTAGTCTCCAAGAGACCCAGTACTTC,CASSFSLQETQYF
TRBJ1-1,-,-,TRBV7-9,TGTGCCAGCAGCTTAGAGGTCAGGGAGTGTGAAGCTTTCTTT,CASSLEVRECEAFF
TRBJ2-2,TRBD2,-,TRBV2,TGTGCCAGCAGTGAACGGGGGGACACCGGGGAGCTGTTTTTT,CASSERGDTGELFF
TRBJ1-2,-,-,TRBV7-3,TGTGCCAGCAGTCTCCTCGGGGGCGCCGGCTACACCTTC,CASSLLGGAGYTF
TRBJ1-6,TRBD1,-,TRBV2,TGTGCCAGCAGTGAACAACAGGGGGCAAATAATTCACCCCTCCACTTT,CASSEQQGANNSPLHF
TRBJ2-7,-,-,TRBV5-1,TGCGCCAGCAGCTTGGATTACAGGTACGAGCAGTACTTC,CASSLDYRYEQYF
TRBJ2-3,TRBD2,-,TRBV15,TGTGCCACCAGCCTCTCCCTTAGCGGGGGCCCGGTGGGGAACACAGATACGCAGTATTTT,CATSLSLSGGPVGNTDTQYF
TRBJ1-6,TRBD1,-,TRBV6-5,TGTGCCAGCAGGGGACAGCCCTATAATTCACCCCTCCACTTT,CASRGQPYNSPLHF
TRBJ2-5,-,-,TRBV18,TGTGCCAGCTCAGTGGTGCGGGAGACCCAGTACTTC,CASSVVRETQYF
TRBJ2-7,TRBD1,once,TRBV6-6,TGTGCCAGCAGTTACAAGACAGGGCTCGAGCAGTACTTC,CASSYKTGLEQYF
TRBJ2-5,TRBD2,once,TRBV7-7,TGTGCTAGCAGCTACTCAGCGGGGGGGCTTGAGACCCAGTACTTC,CASSYSAGGLETQYF
TRBJ2-3,TRBD2,once,TRBV4-3,TGCGCCAGCAGCCCAAAAGCGGGGGTTGGAGATACGCAGTATTTT,CASSPKAGVGDTQYF